This T cell receptor (beta chain) was sequenced for a study of blood T cell repertoires in COVID-19. V was pared by 3 bases and J by 4 bases, with 7 bases of the junction left unmatched. This CDR3 has 15 amino acids. Germline lookup yields CDR1 SQVTM and CDR2 ANQGSEA. Data came from immunoSEQ multiplex PCR; TCRdb stores just in-frame clones and leaves some out. The data contain some 330,000 clones, 80% to 85% of them singletons. The chain uses TRBV29-1 and TRBJ2-3; 10 bases align to TRBD2. This receptor was identified in a woman aged 45 to 65 who had recovered from COVID-19. The sample taken for sequencing was PBMCs or T cells enriched from blood (not recorded which). CDR3: CSVDRAGGPADTQYF. Written as DNA, the CDR3 is TGCAGCGTTGATCGAGCGGGAGGGCCAGCAGATACGCAGTATTTT.